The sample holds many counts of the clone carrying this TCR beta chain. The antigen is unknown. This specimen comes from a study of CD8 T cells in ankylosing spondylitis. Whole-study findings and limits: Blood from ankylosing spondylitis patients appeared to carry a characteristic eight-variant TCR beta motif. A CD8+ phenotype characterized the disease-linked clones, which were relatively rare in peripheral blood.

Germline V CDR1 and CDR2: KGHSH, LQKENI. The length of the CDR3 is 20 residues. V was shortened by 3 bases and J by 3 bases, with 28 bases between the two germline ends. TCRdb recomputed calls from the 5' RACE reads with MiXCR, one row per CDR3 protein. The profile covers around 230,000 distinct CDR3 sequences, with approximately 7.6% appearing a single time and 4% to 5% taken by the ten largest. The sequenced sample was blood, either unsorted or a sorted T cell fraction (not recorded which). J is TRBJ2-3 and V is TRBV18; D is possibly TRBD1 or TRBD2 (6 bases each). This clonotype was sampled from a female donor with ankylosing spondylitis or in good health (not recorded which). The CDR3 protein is CASSPDTGQDGRWGTDTQYF. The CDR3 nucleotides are TGTGCCAGCTCACCTGACACAGGGCAGGACGGGAGATGGGGAACAGATACGCAGTATTTT.